This T cell receptor beta chain was profiled in a study of siplizumab effects on memory and regulatory T cells. The assay was immunoSEQ multiplex PCR, and TCRdb's table has in-frame clones only and misses some. This table has some 100,000 clones, 92% appearing once. Material for sequencing was Tregs sorted from blood. This receptor was obtained from a human donor in good health.

The CDR3 DNA follows: TGTGCCCACCGACCGGGACTAGCGGGAGACAATGAGCAGTTCTTC. Its protein is CAHRPGLAGDNEQFF. V gene TRBV5-4 combines with J gene TRBJ2-1, with 14 positions matching TRBD2. CDR3 size: 15 residues. J gave up 5 bases and V 10 bases, and 8 bases lay outside the gene matches. The V gene's germline CDR1 is SGHNT and CDR2 YYREEE (reference sequence).